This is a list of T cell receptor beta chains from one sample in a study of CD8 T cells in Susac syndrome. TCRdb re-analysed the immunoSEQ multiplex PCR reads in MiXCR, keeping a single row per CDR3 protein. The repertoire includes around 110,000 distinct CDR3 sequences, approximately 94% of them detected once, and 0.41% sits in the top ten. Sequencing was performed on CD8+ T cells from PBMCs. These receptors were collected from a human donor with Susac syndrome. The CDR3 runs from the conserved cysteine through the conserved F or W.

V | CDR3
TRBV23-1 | CASSQARDRPYEQYF
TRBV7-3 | CASTQSAGPNTGELFF
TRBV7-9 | CASSLAVREAFF
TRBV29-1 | CSVGRDRQETQYF
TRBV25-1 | CASSPGAYEQYF
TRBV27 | CASSPGEEQYF
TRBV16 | CASSQSGTRKLFF
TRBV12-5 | CASWPEASGGAGGELFF
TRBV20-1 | CSARGGTGDPEQYF
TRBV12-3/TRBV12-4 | CASSPSHEQYF
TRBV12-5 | CASAPGGFYGYTF
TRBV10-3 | CAISDRENTEAFF
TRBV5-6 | CASSLGVGEAFF
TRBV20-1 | CSAPPWADHNTEAFF
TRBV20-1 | CSARRREIPSYEQYF
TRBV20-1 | CSARDRTSGGPSYEQYF
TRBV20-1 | CSATLEETYSSGANVLTF
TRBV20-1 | CSARGSGTSALYEQYF
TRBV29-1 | CSVDAARGGPDTQYF
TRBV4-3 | CASSQESYSGVEAFF
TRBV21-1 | CASRFGHF
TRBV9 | CASSESGLAGASWTYEQYF
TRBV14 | CASSIRSYEQYF
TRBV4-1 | CASSQGLRDGYTF
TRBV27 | CASRLREDQPQHF
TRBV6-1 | CASSEGTGGRTEAFF
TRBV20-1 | CSAVGGGSSYNEQFF
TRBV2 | CASSEENINQPQHF
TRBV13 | CASSSDSVKGNTIYF
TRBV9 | CASSGELAGGQETQYF
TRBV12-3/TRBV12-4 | CASSLAALQETQYF
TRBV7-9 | CASSLPGQVEAFF
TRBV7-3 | CASSSSMGQPGYTF
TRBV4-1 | CASSHDNLAGGTSTDTQYF
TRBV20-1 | CSAMEGDPYEQYF
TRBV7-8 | CASSLEPAGKGNEQFF
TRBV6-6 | CASSYTGGTNEKLFF
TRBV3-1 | CASSQERRGPKEGYTF
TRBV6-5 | CASSFGGRGYEQYF
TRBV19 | CASMIGFYGYTF
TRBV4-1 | CASSQDFMTSGTSTDTQYF
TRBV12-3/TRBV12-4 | CASSSRQGRYYEQYF
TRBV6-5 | CASSYVQHYGYTF
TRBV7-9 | CASSPPDSEGYTF
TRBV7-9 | CASRDSLYNEQFF
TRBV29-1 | CSVSIKGHEETQYF
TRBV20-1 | CSAQGIGTGTEAFF
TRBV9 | CASSVSSSTDTQYF
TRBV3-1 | CASSDRGQGHYGYTF
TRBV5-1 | CASKTGNNEQFF
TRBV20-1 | CSAPRLGYDTGELFF
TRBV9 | CASSDGGALGYGYTF
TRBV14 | CASSFSGQDEQYF
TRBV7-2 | CASSSQGSGGETQYF
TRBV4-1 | CASSPAGTAVTEAFF
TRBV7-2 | CASSLAVAGLPYEQYF
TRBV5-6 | CASSFRPSGSNQPQHF
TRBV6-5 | CASSSGPAPQTQYF
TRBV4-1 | CASSFRGEQYF
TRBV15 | CATSTHGLDPHNEQFF